In its sample, the clone carrying this TCR beta chain was seen many times. The junction and the germline gene differ at one end; a read error may be behind it. These data originate in a study of T cells in Graves' hyperthyroidism and ophthalmopathy. Authors of the study amplified TCR beta CDR3 regions from RNA transcripts. During a first-round RT-PCR of the TCR CDR3, the HTBI primer set was used. From the multiplex PCR reads, TCRdb called clonotypes with MiXCR, one entry per CDR3 protein. The data contain about 610,000 distinct CDR3 sequences, roughly 14% of them seen just once; the ten biggest clones take up about 3.9%. This CDR3 is built from 12 residues.

The clonotype comes from a woman between 35 and 50 years old with Graves' ophthalmopathy. Sequencing input: blood. The chain links TRBV12-3 or TRBV12-4 to TRBJ2-7; TRBD2 matches 10 bases. The CDR3 spells CASSSRTSGDAF. The CDR3 DNA reads TGTGCCAGCAGTTCCAGGACTAGCGGAGACGCCTTC.